This entry lists 28 T cell receptor beta chains sequenced from one sample in a study of T cell responses to AZD1222 COVID-19 vaccine. The assay was immunoSEQ multiplex PCR, and TCRdb's table has in-frame clones only and misses some. The table records some 130,000 clones, more than 85% of them present only once. The source was peripheral blood, collected on day 0 of AZD1222 vaccination. The receptor set was obtained from an adult in good health.

The rearrangement joins TRBV15 to TRBJ2-1; the match to TRBD1 covers 7 bases. Germline V gene sequence: CDR1 LNHNV, CDR2 YYDKDF (reference sequence). The CDR3 length is 15 residues. Trimming removed 0 bases from V and 4 bases from J; junction bases left unmatched: 3. This CDR3 is CATSRDLGQYNEQFF. The CDR3 DNA reads TGTGCCACCAGCAGAGATCTGGGACAGTACAATGAGCAGTTCTTC.

The CDR3 sequence is CASSLWEDPPRSGYTF. DNA of the CDR3: TGTGCCAGCAGTTTATGGGAGGACCCGCCTAGGAGTGGCTACACCTTC. The rearrangement links TRBV28 to TRBJ1-2, with unresolved D. This CDR3 is 16 amino acids long. Between the trimmed V and J ends, which lost 0 bases and 7 bases, there was a span of 18 bases. Germline loops: CDR1 MDHEN, CDR2 SYDVKM.

This clone was observed once. The chain couples TRBV9 to TRBJ2-3, with D perhaps being TRBD1 or TRBD2 (5 bases each). This CDR3 is built from 14 residues. CDR1 is SGDLS and CDR2 is YYNGEE in the germline V gene. V was clipped by 0 bases and J by 4 bases, with 9 bases between them. The CDR3 sequence is CASSVGGIPDTQYF. For the CDR3, the DNA is TGTGCCAGCAGCGTAGGGGGGATCCCAGATACGCAGTATTTT.

J is TRBJ1-5 and V is TRBV7-2, with D perhaps matching TRBD1 (6 bases). Germline V gene lookup returns CDR1 SGHTA and CDR2 FQGNSA. This CDR3 region has 13 residues. Trimming took 5 bases from V and 5 from J, leaving 10 bases between them. The DNA of the CDR3 is TGTGCCAGCAGCGAGGACAGAGATCAGCCCCAGCATTTT. This encodes CASSEDRDQPQHF.

This chain connects TRBV6-5 to TRBJ1-3; unclear D gene. The V and J ends lost 2 bases and 4 bases respectively, with 6 bases between them. This CDR3 contains 13 residues. Germline V gene data show CDR1 as MNHEY and CDR2 as SVGAGI. CDR3 protein: CASSYGGGNTIYF. The CDR3 nucleotides read TGTGCCAGCAGTTACGGCGGGGGAAACACCATATATTTT.

The chain recombines TRBV5-1 with TRBJ2-4, with 9 bases identical to TRBD2. From germline, CDR1 is SGHRS and CDR2 YFSETQ. Unmatched junction bases numbered 9, after V lost 5 bases and J lost 9 bases. The CDR3 is made up of 14 amino acids. In nucleotides, the CDR3 is TGCGCCAGCAGTTCCCGGACTAGCGATATCATTCAGTACTTC. Amino acid sequence: CASSSRTSDIIQYF.

CDR3 coding DNA: TGTGCCAGCAGTTTAGGGGTCAGCACGGTCAATGAGCAGTTCTTC. Translation gives CASSLGVSTVNEQFF. This sequence joins TRBV28 and TRBJ2-1; D gene unclear. Germline lookup yields CDR1 MDHEN and CDR2 SYDVKM. V lost 2 bases to trimming and J lost 6 bases, with 14 bases between them. The CDR3 has 15 residues. Looking up the rest from reference TRBV28 and TRBJ2-1 gives the full variable domain: DVKVTQSSRYLVKRTGEKVFLECVQDMDHENMFWYRQDPGLGLRLIYFSYDVKMKEKGDIPEGYSVSREKKERFSLILESASTNQTSMYLCASSLGVSTVNEQFFGPGTRLTVL.

In its sample, this clone was seen a few times. This rearrangement joins TRBV11-2 to TRBJ2-3; 9 bases are shared with TRBD2. Germline CDR1 reads SGHAT; CDR2 reads FQNNGV. Unmatched junction bases numbered 9, after V lost 6 bases and J lost 2 bases. The CDR3 has 16 residues. CDR3 region: CASRRLAGANTDTQYF. The CDR3 region has the DNA TGTGCCAGCAGGCGATTAGCGGGGGCTAACACAGATACGCAGTATTTT. The entire variable domain, with the rest obtained from reference TRBV11-2 and TRBJ2-3, is as follows: EAGVAQSPRYKIIEKRQSVAFWCNPISGHATLYWYQQILGQGPKLLIQFQNNGVVDDSQLPKDRFSAERLKGVDSTLKIQPAKLEDSAVYLCASRRLAGANTDTQYFGPGTRLTVL.

This chain links TRBV7-2 with TRBJ1-1; D gene uncertain. This CDR3 region has 14 residues. Germline assignment: CDR1 SGHTA and CDR2 FQGNSA. Trimming took off 5 bases at V and 4 bases at J, with 14 bases between the two ends. As DNA, the CDR3 is TGTGCCAGCAGCCCACTTTTTCGCGGCACTGAAGCTTTCTTT. Residues: CASSPLFRGTEAFF.

This clone appeared a single time. The rearrangement links TRBV28 to TRBJ1-1; D ambiguous. V was pared by 2 bases and J by 1 base, with 2 bases between. The CDR3 has 12 residues. Germline lookup yields CDR1 MDHEN and CDR2 SYDVKM. The DNA of the CDR3 is TGTGCCAGCAGTTTACCGAACACTGAAGCTTTCTTT. Amino acid sequence: CASSLPNTEAFF.

The CDR3 sequence is CASYTTPGNTEAFF. CDR3 coding DNA: TGCGCCAGCTATACTACCCCCGGAAACACTGAAGCTTTCTTT. This chain links TRBV5-1 with TRBJ1-1; D uncertain. There are 14 residues in the CDR3. Germline CDR1 is SGHRS and CDR2 is YFSETQ. The germline V and J ends were trimmed by 7 bases and 2 bases, with 15 bases remaining between them.

The count of this clone is one. This chain joins TRBV19 and TRBJ2-2; 10 nucleotides agree with TRBD1. The CDR3 extends over 16 amino acids. Germline V lookup: CDR1 LNHDA, CDR2 SQIVND (reference sequence). J lost 6 bases, V lost 5 bases, and 9 bases had no gene match. CDR3 sequence: CASSPRDRGRPGELFF. The CDR3 bases are TGTGCCAGTAGTCCAAGGGACAGGGGACGTCCCGGGGAGCTGTTTTTT.

The rearrangement joins TRBV7-9 to TRBJ2-5; TRBD2 might be the D (7 bases). Per the germline V gene, CDR1 is SEHNR and CDR2 is FQNEAQ (reference sequence). V lost 1 base and J 4 bases, leaving 22 bases between the germline ends. The length of the CDR3 is 18 residues. The CDR3 DNA is TGTGCCAGCAGCTTAGTGGCGGGGAGGGGGTTCGTGGCAGAGACCCAGTACTTC. Encoded protein: CASSLVAGRGFVAETQYF. The full variable domain, completed using reference TRBV7-9 and TRBJ2-5, is DTGVSQNPRHKITKRGQNVTFRCDPISEHNRLYWYRQTLGQGPEFLTYFQNEAQLEKSRLLSDRFSAERPKGSFSTLEIQRTEQGDSAMYLCASSLVAGRGFVAETQYFGPGTRLLVL.

The V gene is TRBV2, the J gene TRBJ1-5; 7 bases fit TRBD1. Germline V CDR1 and CDR2: SNHLY, FYNNEI. CDR3 length: 13 amino acids. The J segment lost 4 bases and the V segment lost 8 bases, leaving 5 bases of the junction unmatched. CDR3 bases: TGTGCCAGCCAGGGGGACTTTAATCAGCCCCAGCATTTT. This sequence encodes CASQGDFNQPQHF.

The gene calls are TRBV27 and TRBJ2-3, with 9 bases matching TRBD2. The CDR3 totals 19 residues. CDR1 MNHEY and CDR2 SMNVEV come from the germline V gene (reference sequence). V gave up 0 bases and J gave up 7 bases; unmatched junction bases: 17. CDR3 in DNA: TGTGCCAGCAGTTTATCCCCGGGAGGTTGGTCTAGCGGGGAAAATACGCAGTATTTT. This sequence encodes CASSLSPGGWSSGENTQYF.

This rearrangement joins TRBV24-1 to TRBJ2-3; D possibly corresponds to TRBD2 (6 bases). The V end lost 2 bases, the J end lost 4 bases, and 12 bases lay between the germline ends. From germline, CDR1 is KGHDR and CDR2 SFDVKD. This CDR3 region has 15 residues. The CDR3, as DNA: TGTGCCACCAGTGATTCGGGGGATGGGGCAGATACGCAGTATTTT. Its translation: CATSDSGDGADTQYF.

The chain links TRBV6-2 or TRBV6-3 to TRBJ1-2; tentative D call: TRBD1 (6 bases). The germline gives CDR1 MNHEY, CDR2 SVGEGT. Trimming removed 2 bases at V and 4 bases at J, with 11 bases between. The CDR3 length is 14 residues. CDR3 in amino acids: CASSYMTGVYGYTF. CDR3 nucleotide sequence: TGTGCCAGCAGTTACATGACAGGAGTCTATGGCTACACCTTC.

This rearrangement joins TRBV30 to TRBJ2-7; the match to TRBD2 covers 10 bases. V shed 2 bases and J 6 bases; nucleotides not matched to a gene: 7. This CDR3 comprises 14 residues. Germline CDR1 GTSNPN, CDR2 SVGIG (reference sequence). CDR3 in DNA: TGTGCCTGGAGTATCCAGCGGGGGGGCATCGAGCAGTACTTC. Amino acids: CAWSIQRGGIEQYF.

In its sample, this clone was seen once. The chain is built from TRBV29-1 and TRBJ2-4, with a tentative D call TRBD1 (5 bases). Germline CDR1 and CDR2: SQVTM and ANQGSEA. Trimming shortened V by 2 bases and J by 8 bases, and 10 bases separated the two germline ends. This CDR3 region has 12 residues. CDR3 bases: TGCAGCGTTGAACAGGGTTCGGACATTCAGTACTTC. Protein sequence: CSVEQGSDIQYF.

The chain combines TRBV2 with TRBJ2-3; TRBD1 aligns across 9 bases. The germline V gene encodes CDR1 SNHLY and CDR2 FYNNEI. V lost 6 bases, J lost 4 bases, and 5 bases stayed unmatched. The CDR3 is 14 amino acids. DNA of the CDR3: TGTGCCAGCAGCGGACAGGGGAGGTCAGATACGCAGTATTTT. Encoded protein: CASSGQGRSDTQYF.

V and J are TRBV19 and TRBJ2-7; no reliable D call. Germline V gene data show CDR1 as LNHDA and CDR2 as SQIVND (reference sequence). CDR3 size: 13 residues. The V end lost 4 bases, the J end lost 4 bases, and 11 bases lay between the germline ends. The CDR3 nucleotides are TGTGCCAGTAGTAAATCGAGATTATACGAGCAGTACTTC. As protein: CASSKSRLYEQYF.

The chain recombines TRBV5-5 with TRBJ2-7; D gene uncertain. Germline CDR1 and CDR2: SGHKS and YYEKEE (reference sequence). This CDR3 has 13 residues. Between the trimmed V and J ends, which lost 0 bases and 0 bases, there was a span of 4 bases. The CDR3 DNA sequence: TGTGCCAGCAGCTTGGCCCGCTCCTACGAGCAGTACTTC. This codes for CASSLARSYEQYF.

The rearrangement uses TRBV2 and TRBJ2-7; 11 nucleotides match TRBD2. The CDR3 spans 16 residues. CDR1 is SNHLY, CDR2 FYNNEI, per germline. J gave up 5 bases and V 5 bases, and 11 bases lay outside the gene matches. DNA of the CDR3: TGTGCCAGCAGTAGAATACTAGCGGGAGTGTCTGACGAGCAGTACTTC. Amino acids: CASSRILAGVSDEQYF.

The chain combines TRBV11-3 with TRBJ2-3; TRBD1 is a possible D gene (6 bases). The germline CDR1 and CDR2 sequences are SGHNT and YENEEA. The CDR3 is 15 residues long. Trimming removed 3 bases at V and 0 bases at J, with 10 bases between. The CDR3 protein is CASSLIGGSTDTQYF. The DNA for the CDR3 is TGTGCCAGCAGCTTGATAGGGGGTAGCACAGATACGCAGTATTTT.

This clone was detected only a few times. V is TRBV4-3 and J is TRBJ2-7; tentatively, D is TRBD2 (6 bases). Trimming removed 1 base from V and 2 bases from J, with 15 bases in between. CDR1 is LGHNA, CDR2 YSLEER, per germline. The CDR3 loop spans 16 amino acids. CDR3 bases: TGCGCCAGCAGCCAAGCCCCGGCTAGCGCCACCTACGAGCAGTACTTC. Translation gives CASSQAPASATYEQYF.

The gene calls are TRBV10-2 and TRBJ2-7; 7 bases fit TRBD1. This CDR3 has 13 amino acids. Germline V lookup: CDR1 WSHSY, CDR2 SAAADI. With 2 bases clipped from V and 5 bases from J, the junction kept 3 bases outside the gene matches. CDR3 sequence (DNA): TGCGCCAGCAGTGAGAGGGGGCTTAACGAGCAGTACTTC. Protein: CASSERGLNEQYF.

V usage is TRBV27 and J usage is TRBJ1-5; no firm D call. The CDR3 contains 13 residues. Germline V gene data show CDR1 as MNHEY and CDR2 as SMNVEV (reference sequence). Trimming cost V 3 bases and J 3 bases, with 6 bases left between them. DNA of the CDR3: TGTGCCAGCAGTTTTAATGTCAATCAGCCCCAGCATTTT. Its translation is CASSFNVNQPQHF.

This rearrangement joins TRBV19 to TRBJ1-1, with D unclear. The CDR3 loop spans 15 amino acids. V shed 3 bases and J shed 0 bases, with 11 bases lying between them. CDR1 and CDR2 (germline): LNHDA, SQIVND (reference sequence). DNA of the CDR3: TGTGCCAGTAGTATCCGTCAGAGTCTGAACACTGAAGCTTTCTTT. Its translation: CASSIRQSLNTEAFF.